Listed below are T cell receptor beta chains from one sample, sequenced in a study of blood T cell repertoires in COVID-19. Only in-frame clones appear in the TCRdb table, and some are missing; sequencing was by immunoSEQ multiplex PCR. In the table there are about 150,000 clones, around 89% of which are singletons. Sequences were obtained from peripheral blood. These receptors were taken from a man aged 55 to 69 with active or convalescent COVID-19. Both conserved end residues are part of each CDR3. Each record gives: D gene, clone size, V gene, J gene, CDR3 protein, CDR3 DNA. A D gene is named only where the DNA matches it firmly. Some rows mark clone size as missing; the rest say once, few, many or name a class of expanded clone.

D: NA
size: NA
V: TRBV10-3
J: TRBJ1-3
CDR3: CAISEPTGNTIYF
DNA: TGTGCCATCAGTGAGCCTACTGGAAACACCATATATTTT

D: TRBD2
size: NA
V: TRBV7-6
J: TRBJ2-1
CDR3: CASSLAERGSIDEQFF
DNA: TGTGCCAGCAGCTTAGCGGAGCGGGGTTCGATCGATGAGCAGTTCTTC

D: NA
size: NA
V: TRBV28
J: TRBJ1-5
CDR3: CAVREWGPQHF
DNA: TGTGCCGTCAGGGAATGGGGGCCCCAGCATTTT

D: TRBD1
size: NA
V: TRBV24-1
J: TRBJ1-2
CDR3: CATSDPARTGSNGYTF
DNA: TGTGCCACCAGTGACCCAGCCCGGACAGGGTCGAATGGCTACACCTTC

D: TRBD2
size: NA
V: TRBV7-9
J: TRBJ2-1
CDR3: CASSLVGSGRLYNEQFF
DNA: TGTGCCAGCAGCTTAGTTGGTAGCGGGAGGCTTTACAATGAGCAGTTCTTC

D: NA
size: NA
V: TRBV5-1
J: TRBJ2-5
CDR3: CASSTLPSPQETQYF
DNA: TGCGCCAGCAGTACTTTACCAAGCCCCCAAGAGACCCAGTACTTC

D: TRBD1
size: NA
V: TRBV6-6
J: TRBJ2-5
CDR3: CASSYSGQGETQYF
DNA: TGTGCCAGCAGTTACTCCGGACAGGGCGAGACCCAGTACTTC

D: NA
size: few
V: TRBV7-9
J: TRBJ1-2
CDR3: CASSLAFRANYGYTF
DNA: TGTGCCAGCAGCTTAGCGTTTAGAGCAAACTATGGCTACACCTTC

D: NA
size: NA
V: TRBV18
J: TRBJ1-1
CDR3: CASSPGLNTEAFF
DNA: TGTGCCAGCTCACCAGGCCTGAACACTGAAGCTTTCTTT

D: NA
size: NA
V: TRBV7-9
J: TRBJ2-7
CDR3: CASSSPGLPGYEQYF
DNA: TGTGCCAGCAGCTCACCAGGGTTGCCGGGCTACGAGCAGTACTTC

D: NA
size: NA
V: TRBV5-6
J: TRBJ1-4
CDR3: CASSRRTGNEKLFF
DNA: TGTGCCAGCAGCCGTAGGACGGGAAATGAAAAACTGTTTTTT

D: TRBD2
size: once
V: TRBV19
J: TRBJ2-7
CDR3: CASGAGVYEQYF
DNA: TGTGCCAGTGGAGCGGGAGTTTACGAGCAGTACTTC

D: TRBD1
size: NA
V: TRBV4-2
J: TRBJ1-1
CDR3: CASSPSSGQGAQDTEAFF
DNA: TGTGCCAGCAGCCCGTCATCGGGACAGGGGGCACAGGACACTGAAGCTTTCTTT

D: TRBD2
size: NA
V: TRBV4-3
J: TRBJ2-1
CDR3: CASSQDTSGGLYEQFF
DNA: TGCGCCAGCAGCCAAGATACTAGCGGGGGCCTCTATGAGCAGTTCTTC

D: TRBD2
size: NA
V: TRBV27
J: TRBJ2-7
CDR3: CASSLRAGVPSEQYF
DNA: TGTGCCAGCAGTTTACGGGCGGGGGTGCCCTCCGAGCAGTACTTC

D: NA
size: NA
V: TRBV15
J: TRBJ2-5
CDR3: CATSSRGTQETQYF
DNA: TGTGCCACCAGCAGTAGGGGGACCCAAGAGACCCAGTACTTC

D: NA
size: NA
V: TRBV18
J: TRBJ1-2
CDR3: CASSHDSSGYTF
DNA: TGTGCCAGCTCACACGACAGTAGTGGCTACACCTTC

D: NA
size: NA
V: TRBV24-1
J: TRBJ2-2
CDR3: CATSETTSWDTGELFF
DNA: TGTGCCACCAGTGAGACTACCAGTTGGGACACCGGGGAGCTGTTTTTT

D: TRBD2
size: NA
V: TRBV11-2
J: TRBJ2-7
CDR3: CASNYAGGPYEQYF
DNA: TGTGCCAGCAACTATGCGGGGGGCCCTTACGAGCAGTACTTC

D: TRBD1
size: NA
V: TRBV12-3/TRBV12-4
J: TRBJ1-2
CDR3: CASSKQGAGGYTF
DNA: TGTGCCAGCAGTAAACAGGGGGCTGGAGGCTACACCTTC

D: TRBD1
size: NA
V: TRBV28
J: TRBJ1-1
CDR3: CASSFSGQGMRTFF
DNA: TGTGCCAGCAGTTTTTCGGGACAGGGGATGAGGACTTTCTTT

D: NA
size: few
V: TRBV5-1
J: TRBJ2-7
CDR3: CASSEPSSYEQYF
DNA: TGCGCCAGCAGCGAACCGAGCTCCTACGAGCAGTACTTC

D: TRBD2
size: NA
V: TRBV30
J: TRBJ2-7
CDR3: CAWSVQSPGGFSWGVYEQYF
DNA: TGTGCCTGGAGTGTACAATCCCCGGGAGGTTTTTCCTGGGGGGTGTACGAGCAGTACTTC

D: NA
size: once
V: TRBV13
J: TRBJ2-7
CDR3: CASSPRRGSYEQYF
DNA: TGTGCCAGCAGCCCCCGACGAGGCTCCTACGAGCAGTACTTC

D: TRBD1
size: NA
V: TRBV7-9
J: TRBJ1-6
CDR3: CASSTEGTGWGNSPLHF
DNA: TGTGCCAGCAGCACCGAGGGGACAGGGTGGGGTAATTCACCCCTCCACTTT

D: NA
size: NA
V: TRBV21-1
J: TRBJ2-3
CDR3: CASSRGDRGPVTDTQYF
DNA: TGTGCCAGCAGCAGAGGGGACAGGGGGCCGGTCACAGATACGCAGTATTTT

D: NA
size: NA
V: TRBV6-5
J: TRBJ1-5
CDR3: CASRATGSNQPQHF
DNA: TGTGCCAGCAGAGCGACGGGGAGCAATCAGCCCCAGCATTTT

D: NA
size: NA
V: TRBV2
J: TRBJ2-7
CDR3: CASSGGLSYEQYF
DNA: TGTGCCAGCAGTGGAGGGCTAAGCTACGAGCAGTACTTC

D: TRBD1
size: NA
V: TRBV15
J: TRBJ2-7
CDR3: CATSRVDRGRYEQYF
DNA: TGTGCCACCAGCAGAGTCGACAGGGGGAGATACGAGCAGTACTTC

D: NA
size: few
V: TRBV9
J: TRBJ1-1
CDR3: CASSVEGVTEAFF
DNA: TGTGCCAGCAGCGTCGAGGGAGTCACTGAAGCTTTCTTT

D: TRBD2
size: NA
V: TRBV7-2
J: TRBJ2-2
CDR3: CASSSPRLAANTGELFF
DNA: TGTGCCAGCAGCTCCCCTCGCCTAGCGGCGAACACCGGGGAGCTGTTTTTT

D: NA
size: NA
V: TRBV1
J: TRBJ2-7
CDR3: CTSSQSGTGRSYEQYF
DNA: TGCACCAGCAGTCAATCCGGGACAGGGCGCTCCTACGAGCAGTACTTC

D: NA
size: NA
V: TRBV4-3
J: TRBJ2-5
CDR3: CASSQDRVGPQYF
DNA: TGCGCCAGCAGCCAAGATCGCGTTGGGCCCCAGTACTTC

D: TRBD2
size: NA
V: TRBV7-2
J: TRBJ2-3
CDR3: CASRFSGASTDTQYF
DNA: TGTGCCAGCAGATTCAGCGGGGCTAGCACAGATACGCAGTATTTT

D: NA
size: once
V: TRBV29-1
J: TRBJ2-6
CDR3: CSVGASGANVLTF
DNA: TGCAGCGTTGGGGCCTCTGGGGCCAACGTCCTGACTTTC

D: NA
size: NA
V: TRBV10-2
J: TRBJ1-2
CDR3: CASSESDYGYTF
DNA: TGCGCCAGCAGTGAGTCCGACTATGGCTACACCTTC

D: NA
size: NA
V: TRBV25-1
J: TRBJ1-2
CDR3: CASSEAGVKGYTF
DNA: TGTGCCAGCAGCGAAGCAGGGGTAAAAGGCTACACCTTC

D: NA
size: NA
V: TRBV30
J: TRBJ2-2
CDR3: CAWSRANTGELFF
DNA: TGTGCCTGGAGTAGAGCGAACACCGGGGAGCTGTTTTTT

D: TRBD2
size: NA
V: TRBV3-1/TRBV3-2
J: TRBJ2-3
CDR3: CASSPSGGVTDTQYF
DNA: TGTGCCAGCAGCCCTAGCGGGGGAGTCACAGATACGCAGTATTTT

D: NA
size: NA
V: TRBV30
J: TRBJ1-4
CDR3: CALTGTTTPGEKLFF
DNA: TGTGCCTTAACCGGGACTACTACCCCCGGTGAAAAACTGTTTTTT

D: TRBD2
size: once
V: TRBV7-3
J: TRBJ2-1
CDR3: CASSLTSGSGNEQFF
DNA: TGTGCCAGCAGCTTAACTAGCGGGAGCGGCAATGAGCAGTTCTTC